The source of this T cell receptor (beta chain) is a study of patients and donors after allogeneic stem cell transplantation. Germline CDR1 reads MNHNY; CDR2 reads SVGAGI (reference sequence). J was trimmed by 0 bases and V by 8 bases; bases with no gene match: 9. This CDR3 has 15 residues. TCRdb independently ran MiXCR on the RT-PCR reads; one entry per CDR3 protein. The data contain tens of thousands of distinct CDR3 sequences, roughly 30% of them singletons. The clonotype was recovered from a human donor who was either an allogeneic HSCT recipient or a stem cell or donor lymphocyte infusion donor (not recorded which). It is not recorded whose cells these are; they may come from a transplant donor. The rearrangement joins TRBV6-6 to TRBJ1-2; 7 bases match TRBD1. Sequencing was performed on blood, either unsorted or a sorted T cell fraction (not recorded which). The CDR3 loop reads CASAGGQRTNYGYTF. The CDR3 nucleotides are TGTGCCAGCGCAGGGGGACAGAGAACTAACTATGGCTACACCTTC.